One and the same sample provided the 17 T cell receptor beta chains below, sequenced in a study of cytomegalovirus exposure and HLA in healthy donors. The repertoire was sequenced with immunoSEQ multiplex PCR; TCRdb's copy has only in-frame clones and lacks some. The table records more than 150,000 clones, around 90% of them present only once. The sequencing input was PBMCs. The source is a man younger than 35 in good health and CMV-seronegative.

The chain couples TRBV15 to TRBJ1-4, with a weak D call TRBD1 (5 bases). Trimming removed 2 bases from V and 2 bases from J, with 9 bases in between. This CDR3 has 15 amino acids. Germline values: CDR1 LNHNV, CDR2 YYDKDF (reference sequence). The CDR3 bases are TGTGCCACCAGCAGAACGACAGTCACTAATGAAAAACTGTTTTTT. Translating it yields CATSRTTVTNEKLFF.

This chain uses TRBV10-3 with TRBJ2-1, with D perhaps TRBD2 (5 bases). The V gene lost 9 bases and the J gene lost 8 bases, with 20 bases spanning the gap. The CDR3 sequence is 14 residues long. Germline CDR1 and CDR2: ENHRY and SYGVKD. This CDR3 reads CAITKGEGPHEQFF. Here the CDR3 DNA reads TGTGCCATAACGAAGGGAGAAGGGCCCCATGAGCAGTTCTTC.

V usage is TRBV11-3 and J usage is TRBJ2-2, with 11 bases that match TRBD1. The CDR3 contains 15 residues. Germline CDR1 SGHNT, CDR2 YENEEA. The ends lost 5 bases at V and 5 bases at J; junction bases unmatched: 4. The CDR3 spells CASSPGQGATGELFF. The CDR3 DNA sequence: TGTGCCAGCAGCCCCGGACAGGGGGCGACCGGGGAGCTGTTTTTT.

The table lists this clone with a count of one. This chain joins TRBV5-4 and TRBJ1-3, with 7 bases that match TRBD1. The CDR3 extends over 17 amino acids. Per germline, CDR1 SGHNT and CDR2 YYREEE (reference sequence). The V gene end was trimmed by 4 bases and the J gene end by 0 bases; junction bases not matched to a gene: 10. The CDR3 is CASSTYRGLSSGNTIYF. As DNA, the CDR3 is TGTGCCAGCAGCACCTACAGGGGCTTGAGCTCTGGAAACACCATATATTTT.

The gene calls are TRBV11-2 and TRBJ2-7, with D possibly matching TRBD1 (5 bases). This CDR3 is 15 amino acids long. Trimming took off 0 bases at V and 0 bases at J, with 9 bases between the two ends. Germline loops: CDR1 SGHAT, CDR2 FQNNGV. CDR3 coding DNA: TGTGCCAGCAGCTTAGATCACAGGACCTCCTACGAGCAGTACTTC. Amino acid sequence: CASSLDHRTSYEQYF.

V usage is TRBV6-5 and J usage is TRBJ1-1; D is unresolved. CDR1 MNHEY and CDR2 SVGAGI come from the germline V gene. This CDR3 is 12 amino acids long. Trimming removed 6 bases from V and 7 bases from J, with 12 bases in between. In DNA, the CDR3 is TGTGCCAGCAGCCTGCTCCGGGGTGAAGCTTTCTTT. It codes for CASSLLRGEAFF.

V gene TRBV19 combines with J gene TRBJ1-1; 7 bases fit TRBD1. With V trimmed by 7 bases and J by 1 base, 6 bases remained unmatched. The CDR3 loop spans 14 amino acids. Per the germline V gene, CDR1 is LNHDA and CDR2 is SQIVND (reference sequence). CDR3 DNA sequence: TGTGCCAGTACCCCCGACAGGGCGAACACTGAAGCTTTCTTT. This codes for CASTPDRANTEAFF.

The chain is built from TRBV29-1 and TRBJ1-1; 8 bases are a match to TRBD1. The CDR3 runs 14 residues. V was pared by 7 bases and J by 4 bases, with 11 bases of the junction left unmatched. CDR1 and CDR2 from the germline V gene are SQVTM and ANQGSEA. In DNA form, the CDR3 reads TGCAGCGGCCAAGCAGGGGGCAGCGGCACTGAAGCTTTCTTT. This translates into CSGQAGGSGTEAFF.

The CDR3 DNA is TGTGCCAGCAGCCCCCGGACTAGCGGGAGGCGAAATGAGCAGTTCTTC. Translated: CASSPRTSGRRNEQFF. The chain carries TRBV7-9 and TRBJ2-1; 14 bases align to TRBD2. Germline V gene sequence: CDR1 SEHNR, CDR2 FQNEAQ (reference sequence). The length of the CDR3 is 16 residues. The V segment lost 5 bases and the J segment 7 bases; nucleotides outside the gene matches: 7.

The rearrangement joins TRBV4-3 to TRBJ2-1, with 7 bases identical to TRBD2. V dropped 1 base and J dropped 3; count of bases not matched to a gene: 3. This CDR3 region has 15 residues. Germline CDR1 is LGHNA and CDR2 is YSLEER. DNA for the CDR3: TGCGCCAGCAGCCAAGCGGGAGGAGGCTACAATGAGCAGTTCTTC. This encodes CASSQAGGGYNEQFF.

The V call is TRBV10-3, the J call TRBJ2-7, with a tentative D call TRBD1 (6 bases). Germline V gene data show CDR1 as ENHRY and CDR2 as SYGVKD. The CDR3 sequence is 14 residues long. Trimming removed 3 bases at V and 0 bases at J, with 9 bases between. This CDR3 reads CAISDPDSSYEQYF. The CDR3 DNA reads as TGTGCCATCAGTGACCCGGACAGCTCCTACGAGCAGTACTTC.

The chain joins TRBV9 to TRBJ1-3; D gene unclear. V was cut by 4 bases and J by 1 base, with 15 bases left in between. This CDR3 is 16 amino acids long. CDR1 and CDR2 from the germline V gene are SGDLS and YYNGEE. The CDR3 DNA follows: TGTGCCAGCAGCCTCTCTGTAGACACTTCTGGAAACACCATATATTTT. It is translated as CASSLSVDTSGNTIYF.

The chain recombines TRBV5-1 with TRBJ1-3; D is perhaps TRBD1 (5 bases). With 7 bases removed from V and 2 bases from J, the gap between germline ends came to 16 bases. The CDR3 contains 15 residues. CDR1 SGHRS and CDR2 YFSETQ come from the germline V gene. The CDR3 loop reads CASGNPGTAGNTIYF. As DNA, the CDR3 is TGCGCCAGCGGAAATCCCGGGACTGCTGGAAACACCATATATTTT.

The CDR3 DNA follows: TGTGCCAGCAGTGAAGCGCTTCGGAGGGCCGGGGAGCTGTTTTTT. Translated: CASSEALRRAGELFF. V usage is TRBV6-1 and J usage is TRBJ2-2, with D possibly TRBD2 on 6 matching bases. With 0 bases removed from V and 6 bases from J, the gap between germline ends came to 11 bases. Germline V lookup: CDR1 MNHNS, CDR2 SASEGT. The CDR3 has 15 amino acids.

This chain connects TRBV27 to TRBJ2-1; 10 bases fit TRBD2. Germline CDR1 is MNHEY and CDR2 is SMNVEV (reference sequence). Trimming took 7 bases from V and 7 from J; bases not matched to a gene: 10. CDR3 length: 15 amino acids. The CDR3 here is CASTARDSGRNEQFF. The DNA for the CDR3 is TGTGCCAGCACCGCCCGAGATAGCGGGAGGAATGAGCAGTTCTTC.

This chain uses TRBV19 with TRBJ2-7, with 10 nucleotides matching TRBD2. Germline V gene data show CDR1 as LNHDA and CDR2 as SQIVND (reference sequence). V shed 4 bases, J shed 2 bases, and the junction held 5 bases outside the gene matches. The CDR3 is made up of 15 amino acids. The CDR3 coding sequence is TGTGCCAGTAGTACCTCTAGCGGGAGTACCTACGAGCAGTACTTC. Translated, it gives CASSTSSGSTYEQYF.

The chain employs TRBV27 and TRBJ2-3, with D tentatively TRBD2 (6 bases). Trimming removed 6 bases at V and 0 bases at J, with 22 bases between. The CDR3 contains 18 residues. CDR1 and CDR2 from the germline V gene are MNHEY and SMNVEV (reference sequence). In DNA, the CDR3 is TGTGCCAGCAGCCTTTGGGCCCCCTCCGGGACTAGCACAGATACGCAGTATTTT. The encoded protein is CASSLWAPSGTSTDTQYF.